The 12 T cell receptor beta chains in this list originate from one sample, sequenced in a study of metastatic and nonmetastatic thyroid tumors. TCRdb reanalyzed the PCR reads via MiXCR. The sample includes about 49,000 clones, 20% to 25% of them seen just once. Treatment of any kind had been given to no patient before thyroid surgery. Specimen: blood. These receptors were taken from a female donor with papillary thyroid cancer or a benign thyroid nodule (not recorded which). Some clones in this sample may be carry-over from other donors' samples.

Of note for this clone: A clone one base away is much larger, so this may be a read error. This sample includes further DNA sequences coding for the same CDR3. The gene calls are TRBV5-1 and TRBJ2-2; D unresolved. CDR1 is SGHRS, CDR2 YFSETQ, per germline. There are 16 residues in the CDR3. V shed 1 base and J shed 2 bases, with 12 bases lying between them. In DNA, the CDR3 is TGCGCCAGCAGCTTGTATCGGCAGCTTAACACCGGGGAGCTGTTTTTT. Its translation: CASSLYRQLNTGELFF.

Concerning this clone: The conserved closing phenylalanine or tryptophan is absent in this CDR3, likely reflecting a read error. This chain uses TRBV5-1 with TRBJ1-1; tentatively, D is TRBD1 (5 bases). Germline CDR1 SGHRS, CDR2 YFSETQ. With 2 bases removed from V and 3 bases from J, the gap between germline ends came to 8 bases. The CDR3 sequence is 13 residues long. CDR3 protein: CASSFWGYTEAFL. The CDR3 DNA reads TGCGCCAGCAGCTTTTGGGGGTACACTGAAGCTTTCTTG.

As for this clone: This may arise from a read error, as a much more abundant clone is one base away. The chain is built from TRBV28 and TRBJ2-7; 7 positions match TRBD1. This CDR3 spans 12 amino acids. Germline CDR1 reads MDHEN; CDR2 reads SYDVKM. This chain's CDR3 is CASGQGEYEHYF. CDR3 DNA: TGTGCCAGCGGGCAGGGGGAATACGAGCATTACTTC.

This clone was counted between two and nine times. CDR3 DNA sequence: TGTGCCAGCAGTGAATACCCCCCTCCGGGAGACTTTTACGAGCAGTACTTC. This encodes CASSEYPPPGDFYEQYF. The chain joins TRBV25-1 to TRBJ2-7, with D possibly being TRBD2 (6 bases). This CDR3 spans 17 amino acids. The germline CDR1 and CDR2 sequences are MGHDK and SYGVNS. V dropped 0 bases and J dropped 4 bases, with 19 bases sitting between them.

This clone was observed at least ten times. At one end the junction does not follow the germline gene, possibly because of a read error. J is TRBJ1-2 and V is TRBV6-1, with D tentatively TRBD1 (5 bases). The CDR3 runs 15 residues. The germline gives CDR1 MNHNS, CDR2 SASEGT. The CDR3 here is CASREVARPRDGYTF. CDR3 in DNA: TGTGCCAGCAGGGAAGTGGCAAGGCCCAGGGATGGCTACACCTTC.

This clone is deemed medium-sized (0.01 to 0.1%). The sample holds other DNA sequences that translate to the same CDR3. The chain carries TRBV7-6 and TRBJ2-5; 10 positions agree with TRBD1. Germline V CDR1 and CDR2: SGHVS, FNYEAQ. The CDR3 covers 16 residues. V shed 4 bases and J 5 bases; nucleotides not matched to a gene: 10. The CDR3 region is CASSSGQGVGGETQYF. The CDR3 region has the DNA TGTGCCAGCAGCTCTGGACAGGGGGTGGGGGGGGAGACCCAGTACTTC.

This clone was picked up one time. This may come from a read error, since a much larger clone is one base off. The rearrangement joins TRBV7-7 to TRBJ2-3, with TRBD2 as a possible D gene (6 bases). This CDR3 is built from 15 residues. The germline CDR1 and CDR2 sequences are SSHAT and FNYEAQ (reference sequence). This chain's CDR3 is CASSLPRDKADTQYF. As DNA, the CDR3 is TGTGCTAGCAGCCTTCCGCGGGATAAGGCAGATACGCAGTATTTT.

In its sample, this clone was seen a few times. With a much larger clone just one base away, this may be a read error. CDR3 amino acids: CASILWVYNEQFF. Written as DNA, the CDR3 is TGCGCCAGCATCCTATGGGTTTACAATGAGCAGTTCTTC. The J gene is TRBJ2-1, the V gene TRBV4-1; no clear D gene. The germline V gene encodes CDR1 MGHRA and CDR2 YSYEKL. CDR3 length: 13 amino acids. The V gene lost 7 bases and the J gene lost 4 bases, with 11 bases spanning the gap.

This clone was seen repeatedly, ten times or more. The sample contains more than one DNA sequence encoding this CDR3. The CDR3 DNA sequence: TGCGCCAGCTCCGGGACTAGCGGGTCCGGGGAGCTGTTTTTT. Translating gives CASSGTSGSGELFF. The chain couples TRBV5-1 to TRBJ2-2, with 12 nucleotides matching TRBD2. Germline V gives CDR1 SGHRS, CDR2 YFSETQ. This CDR3 comprises 14 residues. Trimming removed 7 bases from V and 6 bases from J; junction bases left unmatched: 4.

This clone has ten or more counts. This sequence joins TRBV2 and TRBJ1-6; 9 bases are shared with TRBD1. Unmatched junction bases numbered 6, after V lost 9 bases and J lost 6 bases. The CDR3 consists of 14 residues. Germline CDR1 SNHLY, CDR2 FYNNEI. In nucleotides, the CDR3 is TGTGCCAGGGGGGACAGGGCCCCTAATTCACCCCTCCACTTT. Amino acid sequence: CARGDRAPNSPLHF.

In the case of this clone: Given a much more abundant clone one base away, this may be a read error. This rearrangement joins TRBV9 to TRBJ1-2; possibly TRBD1 for D (6 bases). The CDR3 consists of 14 residues. Germline CDR1 SGDLS, CDR2 YYNGEE. Trimming took 0 bases from V and 9 from J, leaving 15 bases between them. This CDR3 reads CASSVEGGRNCYTF. CDR3 DNA: TGTGCCAGCAGCGTAGAAGGGGGACGGAACTGCTACACCTTC.

Note on this clone: Germline and junction disagree at one end, which may indicate a read error. This chain links TRBV6-1 with TRBJ2-7; D may correspond to TRBD1 or TRBD2 (6 bases each). The CDR3 covers 14 residues. Germline lookup yields CDR1 MNHNS and CDR2 SASEGT. Written as DNA, the CDR3 is TGTGACAGCAGCAGGGGCGGGACACTCTCCGAGCAGTACTTC. This sequence encodes CDSSRGGTLSEQYF.